Sequencing of this T cell receptor (beta chain) was carried out in a study of beta chain features in type 1 diabetes. Germline assignment: CDR1 SGHDT and CDR2 YYEEEE. The CDR3 length is 16 residues. The V segment lost 3 bases and the J segment 3 bases; nucleotides outside the gene matches: 9. Broader study findings: Among all four CD4+ subsets, Type 1 diabetes patients had TCRB CDR3s that were moderately but significantly shorter.

To note about this clone: Its matching antigen is unknown.

Every isolated RNA sample was fully reverse transcribed, so sequencing captured expressed TCRB transcripts. The table came from immunoSEQ multiplex PCR; TCRdb's copy has only in-frame clones and leaves some out. The sample records 15,000 to 18,000 clones, approximately 68% being singletons. This TCR came from a man aged 25 to 40 with type 1 diabetes. The rearrangement links TRBV5-6 to TRBJ2-3; TRBD2 matches at 8 bases. Material for sequencing was Tregs from blood. In DNA, the CDR3 is TGTGCCAGCAGCTCGCTGACAGCGGGAGTGACAGATACGCAGTATTTT. Protein: CASSSLTAGVTDTQYF.